This T cell receptor (beta chain) emerged from a study of molecular identifiers for immune sequencing clone quantification. TCRdb reprocessed the PCR reads via MiXCR and lists one record per CDR3 protein. The data show some 650,000 distinct CDR3 sequences, approximately 20% seen once. The CDR3 contains 15 residues. V was clipped by 3 bases and J by 9 bases; unmatched bases: 8. This clonotype was seen at least ten times. What was sequenced was naive CD8+ T cells from blood, with Jurkat cell RNA spiked in. As to subset: FACS-sorted CD8+CD4-CCR7+CD45RA+ naive T cells. This receptor was identified in a human donor in good health. Some libraries in this study had Jurkat cell RNA spiked in. V and J are TRBV12-3 or TRBV12-4 and TRBJ2-5; 12 nucleotides line up with TRBD1. CDR3 loop: CASSFGTGGDLAQYF. The CDR3 bases are TGTGCCAGCAGTTTCGGGACAGGGGGCGATTTGGCCCAGTACTTC.